This TCR beta chain was observed in a study of shared clonotypes between healthy human individuals. Study-wide results and caveats: Researchers found naive subsets generally carried larger estimated richness than memory subsets. Shared across a few donors were about 4.6% of the naive CD4 clonotypes.

Regarding this clone: As yet, its antigen is unknown.

Sorted-subset replicate PCR reactions contained 200 to 250 ng DNA, corresponding to approximately 30,000 T cell genomes. Data came from immunoSEQ multiplex PCR; TCRdb stores just in-frame clones and leaves some out. The table lists millions of clones, more than 85% of them singletons. The sequenced material came from naive CD4+ T cells from PBMCs. Subset defined: CD45RA+ positively selected. The TCR sequence derives from a young man in good health. Some clones in this sample may be carry-over from other donors' samples.

For the CDR3, the DNA is TGTGCCAGCAGCCAATTAAGCGGAACTAGCACAGATACGCAGTATTTT. This encodes CASSQLSGTSTDTQYF. The V gene is TRBV4-2, the J gene TRBJ2-3; possible D gene TRBD2, 5 bases. V dropped 2 bases and J dropped 0 bases, with 12 bases sitting between them. This CDR3 is built from 16 residues. The germline gives CDR1 LGHNA, CDR2 YNFKEQ.